The rows below give T cell receptor beta chains drawn from one sample of a study of early stage breast cancer tumors. Sequenced by immunoSEQ multiplex PCR; TCRdb stores in-frame clones only, minus some. The repertoire holds 60,000 to 75,000 clones, with around 80% as singletons. The sample was blood. These receptors were collected from a person in their 40s with breast cancer. Each CDR3 is given with its conserved first and last residue. The order of the fields is V gene, J gene, D gene, clone size, CDR3 protein, CDR3 DNA. A D gene is named only where the DNA matches it firmly. Clone size is not always given. Where it is, it says once, few, many or a class for expanded clones.

TRBV29-1	TRBJ1-2	-	-	CSVEGGPLGSGYTF	TGCAGCGTTGAAGGGGGACCTTTAGGCAGTGGCTACACCTTC
TRBV28	TRBJ1-4	TRBD1	-	CASSYTRTGLTNEKLFF	TGTGCCAGCAGCTACACCCGGACAGGGTTGACTAATGAAAAACTGTTTTTT
TRBV6-6	TRBJ2-1	TRBD2	-	CASTDSSGGGNEQFF	TGTGCCAGCACGGATTCTAGCGGGGGAGGTAATGAGCAGTTCTTC
TRBV4-2	TRBJ1-5	TRBD1	few	CASSQNHGTDQPQHF	TGTGCCAGCAGCCAAAACCACGGGACAGATCAGCCCCAGCATTTT
TRBV7-6	TRBJ2-7	-	-	CASSLGDRSYEQYF	TGTGCCAGCAGCTTGGGGGACCGATCCTACGAGCAGTACTTC
TRBV19	TRBJ2-7	-	-	CASSMLLGEQYF	TGTGCCAGTAGTATGCTCCTCGGAGAGCAGTACTTC
TRBV19	TRBJ1-5	-	many	CASSIASNQPQHF	TGTGCCAGTAGTATAGCCAGTAATCAGCCCCAGCATTTT
TRBV7-9	TRBJ2-3	TRBD2	-	CASSLGLAGTDTQYF	TGTGCCAGCAGCCTGGGACTAGCGGGCACAGATACGCAGTATTTT
TRBV30	TRBJ1-2	-	-	CAWSVRQLNYGYTF	TGTGCCTGGAGTGTACGACAGCTTAACTATGGCTACACCTTC
TRBV15	TRBJ1-4	-	-	CATSSFQGSEKLFF	TGTGCCACCAGCAGCTTCCAGGGCTCTGAAAAACTGTTTTTT
TRBV7-3	TRBJ2-5	TRBD1	-	CASSGQGQETQYF	TGTGCCAGCAGCGGACAGGGCCAAGAGACCCAGTACTTC
TRBV7-9	TRBJ2-1	TRBD2	once	CASSLMTSGRDEQFF	TGTGCCAGCAGCTTAATGACTAGCGGGAGGGATGAGCAGTTCTTC
TRBV30	TRBJ2-1	TRBD2	-	CAWSVRRGSSYNEQFF	TGTGCCTGGAGTGTACGGCGGGGGAGCTCCTACAATGAGCAGTTCTTC
TRBV5-6	TRBJ1-4	-	once	CASSVHGQSSNEKLFF	TGTGCCAGCAGCGTCCACGGACAGAGCTCTAATGAAAAACTGTTTTTT
TRBV20-1	TRBJ2-3	-	-	CSAPQGDTQYF	TGCAGTGCTCCCCAGGGAGATACGCAGTATTTT
TRBV15	TRBJ1-2	-	few	CATSRDPVREPLYGYTF	TGTGCCACCAGCAGAGATCCGGTCAGGGAGCCGTTATACGGCTACACCTTC
TRBV5-1	TRBJ2-2	-	-	CASSLMGAGELFF	TGCGCCAGCAGCTTGATGGGAGCCGGGGAGCTGTTTTTT
TRBV30	TRBJ2-1	TRBD1	-	CACHTLQGRNEQFF	TGTGCCTGTCACACGCTACAGGGGCGCAATGAGCAGTTCTTC
TRBV15	TRBJ2-7	-	-	CATSRVSSEQYF	TGTGCCACCAGCAGAGTGAGCTCCGAGCAGTACTTC
TRBV30	TRBJ1-4	-	-	CAWSSATNEKLFF	TGTGCCTGGAGCAGTGCAACTAATGAAAAACTGTTTTTT